This TCR beta chain was observed in a study of T cell responses to AZD1222 COVID-19 vaccine. Profiling relied on immunoSEQ multiplex PCR, and the TCRdb table lists in-frame clones only, not all of them. Altogether about 110,000 clones are present, 70% to 90% being singletons, with the ten largest covering approximately 3.5%. General study points: There were mostly white British donors and more females than males, and clonal diversity was possibly underestimated.

This clone was observed a single time. Antigen: not known. The CDR3 spans 12 residues. V was clipped by 6 bases and J by 13 bases, with 13 bases between them. This sequence joins TRBV12-3 or TRBV12-4 and TRBJ1-6; no reliable D call. The TCR sequence derives from an adult in good health. The sample was peripheral blood, taken on day 0 of AZD1222 vaccination. The CDR3 nucleotides read TGTGCCAGCAGACCAGGCGCCAGCCCCCTCCACTTT. This translates into CASRPGASPLHF.